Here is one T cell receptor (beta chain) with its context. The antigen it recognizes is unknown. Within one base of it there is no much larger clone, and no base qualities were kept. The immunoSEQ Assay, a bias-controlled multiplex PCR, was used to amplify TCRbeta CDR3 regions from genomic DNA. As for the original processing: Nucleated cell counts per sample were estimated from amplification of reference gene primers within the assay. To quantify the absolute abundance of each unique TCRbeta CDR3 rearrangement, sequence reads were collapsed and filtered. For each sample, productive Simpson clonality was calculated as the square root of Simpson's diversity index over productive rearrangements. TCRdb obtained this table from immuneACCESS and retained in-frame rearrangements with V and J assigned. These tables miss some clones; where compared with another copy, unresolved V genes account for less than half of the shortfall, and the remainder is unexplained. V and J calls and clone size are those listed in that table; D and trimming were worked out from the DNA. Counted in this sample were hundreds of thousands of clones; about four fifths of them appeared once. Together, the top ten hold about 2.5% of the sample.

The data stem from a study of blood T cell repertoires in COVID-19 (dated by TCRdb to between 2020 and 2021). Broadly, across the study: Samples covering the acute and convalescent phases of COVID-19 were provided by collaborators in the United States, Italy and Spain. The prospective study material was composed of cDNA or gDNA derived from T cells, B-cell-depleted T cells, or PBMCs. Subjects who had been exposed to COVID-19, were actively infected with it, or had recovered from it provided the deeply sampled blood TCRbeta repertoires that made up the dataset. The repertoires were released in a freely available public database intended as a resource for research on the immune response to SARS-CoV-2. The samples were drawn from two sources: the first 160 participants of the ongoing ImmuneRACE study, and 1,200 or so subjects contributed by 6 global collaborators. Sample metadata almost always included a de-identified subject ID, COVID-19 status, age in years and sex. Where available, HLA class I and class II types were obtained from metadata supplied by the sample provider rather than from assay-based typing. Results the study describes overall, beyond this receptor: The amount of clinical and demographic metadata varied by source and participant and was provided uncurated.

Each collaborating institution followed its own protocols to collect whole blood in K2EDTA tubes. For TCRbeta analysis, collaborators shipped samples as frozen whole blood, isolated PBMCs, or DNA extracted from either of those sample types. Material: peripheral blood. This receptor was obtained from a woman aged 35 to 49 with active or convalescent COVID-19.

The DNA sequence reads TGTGCCAGCAGCTTAGGCCCAGCGGGAGGCCTAACAGATACGCAGTATTTT. Translation gives CASSLGPAGGLTDTQYF. The chain is encoded by TRBV7-6 joined to TRBJ2-3, and TRBD2 aligns with 9 junction nucleotides. From the cysteine up to the phenylalanine, the CDR3 has a length of 17 residues. The sequence is cut down to CDR3 DNA, 51 bases in frame from base 1. Trimmed from V: 1 base; trimmed from J: 3 bases; junction bases lacking a gene match: 8. Taken from the germline V gene, the CDR1 and CDR2 loops are SGHVS and FNYEAQ.